The rows below give T cell receptor beta chains drawn from one sample of a study of T cells after yellow fever vaccination. In TCRdb, the 5' RACE reads were re-called with MiXCR into one record per CDR3 protein. Of approximately 300,000 distinct CDR3 sequences listed, approximately 12% are singletons. Specimen: CD4+ T cells sorted from PBMCs, collected 45 days after the yellow fever booster vaccination. These receptors all stem from a man aged 25-45 years who received the YFV17D yellow fever vaccine. Both conserved end residues are part of each CDR3. For some rows the clone size is stated as once, few or many, or as a class when expanded; others skip it.

v_call: TRBV5-1; clone_size: .; j_call: TRBJ2-3; cdr3_aa: CASSQDGGPDDTQYF
v_call: TRBV7-2; clone_size: .; j_call: TRBJ2-5; cdr3_aa: CASSLGLGGQETQYF
v_call: TRBV5-6; clone_size: few; j_call: TRBJ1-2; cdr3_aa: CASSSESRWGTNYGYTF
v_call: TRBV4-3; clone_size: .; j_call: TRBJ2-3; cdr3_aa: CASSQDAPSDGTDTQYF
v_call: TRBV29-1; clone_size: .; j_call: TRBJ2-3; cdr3_aa: CSVLSGVTTDTQYF
v_call: TRBV27; clone_size: .; j_call: TRBJ1-2; cdr3_aa: CASRFRDGYTF
v_call: TRBV29-1; clone_size: few; j_call: TRBJ1-1; cdr3_aa: CSAGRQTTEAFF
v_call: TRBV7-8; clone_size: .; j_call: TRBJ2-3; cdr3_aa: CASSAGLRFTGTDTQYF
v_call: TRBV15; clone_size: few; j_call: TRBJ2-3; cdr3_aa: CATSSSLNYPTDTQYF
v_call: TRBV29-1; clone_size: many; j_call: TRBJ2-1; cdr3_aa: CSAQREPGNEQFF
v_call: TRBV7-2; clone_size: .; j_call: TRBJ2-1; cdr3_aa: CASSLTGLGYYNEQFF
v_call: TRBV29-1; clone_size: few; j_call: TRBJ2-1; cdr3_aa: CSARADREQFF
v_call: TRBV27; clone_size: few; j_call: TRBJ2-7; cdr3_aa: CASSVRGLAYEQYF
v_call: TRBV12-3/TRBV12-4; clone_size: few; j_call: TRBJ2-7; cdr3_aa: CASSFRRAEQYF
v_call: TRBV20-1; clone_size: .; j_call: TRBJ1-2; cdr3_aa: CSAMEGADYGYTF
v_call: TRBV27; clone_size: .; j_call: TRBJ1-2; cdr3_aa: CASSFRTGGPGYTF
v_call: TRBV3-1; clone_size: few; j_call: TRBJ2-3; cdr3_aa: CASSQLAPSADTQYF
v_call: TRBV24-1; clone_size: few; j_call: TRBJ2-3; cdr3_aa: CATRDMNADTQYF
v_call: TRBV6-6; clone_size: .; j_call: TRBJ1-4; cdr3_aa: CASRVEREKLFF
v_call: TRBV24-1; clone_size: few; j_call: TRBJ2-2; cdr3_aa: CATSDFPTGELFF
v_call: TRBV20-1; clone_size: few; j_call: TRBJ1-1; cdr3_aa: CSAREQGTMNTEAFF
v_call: TRBV20-1; clone_size: .; j_call: TRBJ2-2; cdr3_aa: CSARAGANTGELFF
v_call: TRBV6-5; clone_size: few; j_call: TRBJ2-1; cdr3_aa: CASSYRAPSEQFF
v_call: TRBV5-1; clone_size: .; j_call: TRBJ2-7; cdr3_aa: CASSSGHTLGYEQYF
v_call: TRBV7-2; clone_size: few; j_call: TRBJ2-3; cdr3_aa: CASSPLRGIGGTDTQYF
v_call: TRBV7-9; clone_size: .; j_call: TRBJ1-2; cdr3_aa: CASSLAAVKGYTF
v_call: TRBV7-3; clone_size: many; j_call: TRBJ2-1; cdr3_aa: CASSLSPYNEQFF
v_call: TRBV10-3; clone_size: many; j_call: TRBJ2-1; cdr3_aa: CAISDEGSYNEQFF
v_call: TRBV11-2; clone_size: .; j_call: TRBJ2-2; cdr3_aa: CASSLNALTGELFF
v_call: TRBV15; clone_size: .; j_call: TRBJ2-1; cdr3_aa: CATSRDLGTVTYNEQFF
v_call: TRBV6-5; clone_size: .; j_call: TRBJ2-1; cdr3_aa: CASSYSSGRLYNEQFF
v_call: TRBV21-1; clone_size: .; j_call: TRBJ2-1; cdr3_aa: CASSAKRGVLSPSDNEQFF
v_call: TRBV6-1; clone_size: .; j_call: TRBJ2-3; cdr3_aa: CASFTGGVGDTQYF
v_call: TRBV7-6; clone_size: few; j_call: TRBJ2-7; cdr3_aa: CASSLLGMAEQYF
v_call: TRBV12-3/TRBV12-4; clone_size: .; j_call: TRBJ2-1; cdr3_aa: CASSFRGGSYNEQFF
v_call: TRBV6-2/TRBV6-3; clone_size: few; j_call: TRBJ2-1; cdr3_aa: CASTTRWGLATIRVYNEQFF
v_call: TRBV10-3; clone_size: .; j_call: TRBJ2-1; cdr3_aa: CAITRTSGRPNSNEQFF
v_call: TRBV24-1; clone_size: .; j_call: TRBJ1-1; cdr3_aa: CATSDSDSFTEAFF
v_call: TRBV20-1; clone_size: few; j_call: TRBJ2-1; cdr3_aa: CSARGRNNEQFF
v_call: TRBV5-1; clone_size: few; j_call: TRBJ1-6; cdr3_aa: CASSLGQGSNSPLHF
v_call: TRBV21-1; clone_size: .; j_call: TRBJ1-1; cdr3_aa: CASSPVIVTKGPNTEAFF
v_call: TRBV20-1; clone_size: .; j_call: TRBJ2-6; cdr3_aa: CSARGSHREWANVLTF
v_call: TRBV4-3; clone_size: .; j_call: TRBJ2-7; cdr3_aa: CASSQDSTGGSYEQYF
v_call: TRBV10-3; clone_size: many; j_call: TRBJ2-5; cdr3_aa: CATRNQETQYF
v_call: TRBV9; clone_size: .; j_call: TRBJ2-5; cdr3_aa: CASSPVLAVAGETQYF
v_call: TRBV19; clone_size: few; j_call: TRBJ2-2; cdr3_aa: CASTQGQGSGELFF
v_call: TRBV5-6; clone_size: many; j_call: TRBJ2-7; cdr3_aa: CASSLAAASYEQYF
v_call: TRBV29-1; clone_size: .; j_call: TRBJ2-4; cdr3_aa: CSGSDRGVIDQYF
v_call: TRBV20-1; clone_size: .; j_call: TRBJ2-5; cdr3_aa: CSPRQRAEETQYF
v_call: TRBV2; clone_size: .; j_call: TRBJ2-1; cdr3_aa: CACSHRGQREGLLYEQFF
v_call: TRBV5-1; clone_size: .; j_call: TRBJ2-7; cdr3_aa: CASRFRNSYEQYF
v_call: TRBV28; clone_size: .; j_call: TRBJ2-1; cdr3_aa: CASDSPTAEQFF
v_call: TRBV12-3/TRBV12-4; clone_size: many; j_call: TRBJ1-3; cdr3_aa: CASSSLDLSGNTIYF
v_call: TRBV9; clone_size: .; j_call: TRBJ2-5; cdr3_aa: CASSVGLAGDQTQYF